Following are 28 T cell receptor beta chains from one sample sequenced in a study of shared clonotypes between healthy human individuals. Positively selected for CCR7, the CD45RO-negative cells used as naive CD8 cells excluded terminally differentiated effector memory CD45RA+ cells. Clones were read by immunoSEQ multiplex PCR, and TCRdb kept only the in-frame ones, dropping some. This sample has around 2,000,000 clones; roughly 91% occur once, and the top ten carry about 1.8%. Source material: naive CD8+ T cells from PBMCs. These receptors were obtained from a man aged 18 to 30 in good health. Some clones in this sample may be carry-over from other donors' samples.

The V call is TRBV30, the J call TRBJ1-4; D gene ambiguous. This CDR3 spans 12 amino acids. Trimming took off 5 bases at V and 4 bases at J, with 8 bases between the two ends. Germline CDR1 reads GTSNPN; CDR2 reads SVGIG (reference sequence). CDR3 DNA sequence: TGTGCCTGGGGCTGGGGTAATGAAAAACTGTTTTTT. Its protein product is CAWGWGNEKLFF.

Of note for this clone: Other nucleotide sequences from this sample produce the same CDR3. The genes are TRBV11-2 and TRBJ2-7; D uncertain. Germline CDR1 reads SGHAT; CDR2 reads FQNNGV. Trimming shortened V by 3 bases and J by 3 bases, and 9 bases separated the two germline ends. This CDR3 is built from 13 residues. The chain's CDR3 is CASSLSLDYEQYF. The CDR3 DNA reads as TGTGCCAGCAGCTTGAGTCTAGACTACGAGCAGTACTTC.

Only one count was recorded for this clone. Other DNA sequences within the sample encode an identical CDR3. The V call is TRBV29-1, the J call TRBJ2-1; D is ambiguous. The germline CDR1 and CDR2 sequences are SQVTM and ANQGSEA. The CDR3 extends over 10 amino acids. V dropped 5 bases and J dropped 6 bases, with 5 bases sitting between them. The CDR3 DNA sequence: TGCAGCGTTCGGAGCAATGAGCAGTTCTTC. Translating it yields CSVRSNEQFF.

The chain couples TRBV20-1 to TRBJ1-1; D uncertain. Germline lookup yields CDR1 DFQATT and CDR2 SNEGSKA (reference sequence). This CDR3 region has 10 residues. The V end was cut by 8 bases, the J end by 3 bases, with 7 bases between. The CDR3 region has the DNA TGCAGTTCGACGGACACTGAAGCTTTCTTT. This codes for CSSTDTEAFF.

This chain links TRBV27 with TRBJ2-1; possibly TRBD2 for D (5 bases). This CDR3 is 13 amino acids long. Trimming shortened V by 0 bases and J by 8 bases, and 8 bases separated the two germline ends. Germline values: CDR1 MNHEY, CDR2 SMNVEV (reference sequence). The CDR3 sequence: CASSLSWRDEQFF. The CDR3 DNA sequence: TGTGCCAGCAGTTTATCTTGGCGGGATGAGCAGTTCTTC.

Of note for this clone: This CDR3 is also generated by other DNA sequences in the sample. V usage is TRBV7-9 and J usage is TRBJ1-2; D is unresolved. Germline CDR1 reads SEHNR; CDR2 reads FQNEAQ (reference sequence). The ends were cut back, 1 base at V and 4 bases at J, with 7 bases in the middle. This CDR3 has 13 residues. CDR3 nucleotide sequence: TGTGCCAGCAGCTTAGGTGATAGCTATGGCTACACCTTC. Encoded protein: CASSLGDSYGYTF. The whole variable domain, filled in from reference TRBV7-9 and TRBJ1-2, reads DTGVSQNPRHKITKRGQNVTFRCDPISEHNRLYWYRQTLGQGPEFLTYFQNEAQLEKSRLLSDRFSAERPKGSFSTLEIQRTEQGDSAMYLCASSLGDSYGYTFGSGTRLTVV.

The chain joins TRBV10-2 to TRBJ2-1; D remains unclear. Germline loops: CDR1 WSHSY, CDR2 SAAADI. The V end lost 0 bases, the J end lost 7 bases, and 1 base lay between the germline ends. The CDR3 extends over 11 amino acids. The CDR3, as DNA: TGCGCCAGCAGTGAGTCGAATGAGCAGTTCTTC. Encoded protein: CASSESNEQFF.

This sequence joins TRBV15 and TRBJ2-7, with D perhaps TRBD1 or TRBD2 (5 bases each). Per germline, CDR1 LNHNV and CDR2 YYDKDF (reference sequence). There are 17 residues in the CDR3. Trimming pared 0 bases from V and 5 bases from J, leaving 20 bases between. The CDR3 region has the DNA TGTGCCACCAGCAGAGAGGGGAGCCGGGACCTCGGCCACGAGCAGTACTTC. Translation: CATSREGSRDLGHEQYF.

Points on this clone: Within the sample, other DNA sequences also encode this same CDR3. J is TRBJ2-7 and V is TRBV7-9; D ambiguous. CDR3 length: 12 amino acids. The V end was cut by 6 bases, the J end by 3 bases, with 9 bases between. Germline lookup yields CDR1 SEHNR and CDR2 FQNEAQ (reference sequence). Here the CDR3 DNA reads TGTGCCAGCAGTCCGGACCACTACGAGCAGTACTTC. It yields the protein CASSPDHYEQYF.

The V call is TRBV4-3, the J call TRBJ2-2, with D possibly being TRBD2 (6 bases). The CDR3 sequence is 15 residues long. Per the germline V gene, CDR1 is LGHNA and CDR2 is YSLEER. V lost 0 bases and J lost 8, with 13 bases in between. CDR3 sequence: CASSQERRDIGELFF. CDR3 DNA sequence: TGCGCCAGCAGCCAAGAGAGGCGGGATATAGGGGAGCTGTTTTTT.

The J gene is TRBJ2-3, the V gene TRBV7-3, with 9 bases identical to TRBD1. Unmatched junction bases numbered 5, after V lost 2 bases and J lost 2 bases. The CDR3 has 16 amino acids. The germline V gene has CDR1 SGHTA and CDR2 FQGTGA. CDR3 nucleotides: TGTGCCAGCAGCTTATTCCGGGACAGGGCCACAGATACGCAGTATTTT. Protein: CASSLFRDRATDTQYF. Looking up the rest from reference TRBV7-3 and TRBJ2-3 gives the full variable domain: GAGVSQTPSNKVTEKGKYVELRCDPISGHTALYWYRQSLGQGPEFLIYFQGTGAADDSGLPNDRFFAVRPEGSVSTLKIQRTERGDSAVYLCASSLFRDRATDTQYFGPGTRLTVL.

This clone was detected once. The chain is built from TRBV7-3 and TRBJ2-5; possible D gene TRBD2, 6 bases. CDR1 is SGHTA, CDR2 FQGTGA, per germline. The CDR3 is 14 amino acids. The V end lost 5 bases, the J end lost 1 base, and 11 bases lay between the germline ends. CDR3 nucleotide sequence: TGTGCCAGCAGCAACGGAGGGACCCAAGAGACCCAGTACTTC. Encoded protein: CASSNGGTQETQYF.

V gene TRBV28 combines with J gene TRBJ1-5; D remains ambiguous. The V end lost 7 bases, the J end lost 4 bases, and 23 bases lay between the germline ends. Germline values: CDR1 MDHEN, CDR2 SYDVKM. The CDR3 is 17 amino acids. The chain's CDR3 is CASIPRVNKGGNQPQHF. CDR3 coding DNA: TGTGCCAGCATCCCGCGCGTAAACAAGGGCGGGAATCAGCCCCAGCATTTT. Based on the CDR3 plus reference TRBV28 and TRBJ1-5, the full variable domain is DVKVTQSSRYLVKRTGEKVFLECVQDMDHENMFWYRQDPGLGLRLIYFSYDVKMKEKGDIPEGYSVSREKKERFSLILESASTNQTSMYLCASIPRVNKGGNQPQHFGDGTRLSIL.

A note on this clone: The same CDR3 arises from other DNA sequences in this sample as well. The chain employs TRBV11-2 and TRBJ2-7, with unresolved D. Trimming took off 5 bases at V and 1 base at J, with 9 bases between the two ends. The CDR3 is 13 amino acids. CDR1 SGHAT and CDR2 FQNNGV come from the germline V gene. CDR3 region: CASSLTASYEQYF. The DNA for the CDR3 is TGTGCCAGCAGCCTTACAGCTTCCTACGAGCAGTACTTC. Using reference TRBV11-2 and TRBJ2-7 for the parts outside the CDR3, the full variable domain is EAGVAQSPRYKIIEKRQSVAFWCNPISGHATLYWYQQILGQGPKLLIQFQNNGVVDDSQLPKDRFSAERLKGVDSTLKIQPAKLEDSAVYLCASSLTASYEQYFGPGTRLTVT.

This sequence joins TRBV27 and TRBJ1-1; D perhaps matches TRBD1 (5 bases). Trimming shortened V by 0 bases and J by 4 bases, and 12 bases separated the two germline ends. Germline lookup yields CDR1 MNHEY and CDR2 SMNVEV (reference sequence). This CDR3 contains 15 residues. The CDR3 loop reads CASSLSGGRGTEAFF. CDR3 DNA sequence: TGTGCCAGCAGTTTATCGGGGGGAAGGGGCACTGAAGCTTTCTTT.

The CDR3 protein is CASSQSQGSYEQYF. CDR3 DNA sequence: TGCGCCAGCAGCCAATCGCAGGGGTCCTACGAGCAGTACTTC. This sequence joins TRBV4-3 and TRBJ2-7; tentatively, D is TRBD1 (6 bases). The CDR3 runs 14 residues. CDR1 and CDR2 (germline): LGHNA, YSLEER. Trimming took off 2 bases at V and 1 base at J, with 9 bases between the two ends.

V and J are TRBV27 and TRBJ2-5, with TRBD1 matching 9 bases. The CDR3 covers 14 residues. Germline assignment: CDR1 MNHEY and CDR2 SMNVEV (reference sequence). Losses at the gene ends were 6 bases for V and 4 bases for J; bases not matched to a gene: 6. The CDR3 coding sequence is TGTGCCAGCAGAATACAGGGGGCAGGAGAGACCCAGTACTTC. Protein product: CASRIQGAGETQYF.

V is TRBV7-9 and J is TRBJ2-3; D is perhaps TRBD1 (6 bases). The CDR3 totals 16 residues. CDR1 and CDR2 from the germline V gene are SEHNR and FQNEAQ (reference sequence). The germline V and J ends were trimmed by 7 bases and 1 base, with 18 bases remaining between them. CDR3 protein: CASTRYRDPGTDTQYF. The CDR3 nucleotides are TGTGCCAGCACGCGCTACAGGGACCCTGGCACAGATACGCAGTATTTT. The whole variable domain, remainder taken from reference TRBV7-9 and TRBJ2-3, is DTGVSQNPRHKITKRGQNVTFRCDPISEHNRLYWYRQTLGQGPEFLTYFQNEAQLEKSRLLSDRFSAERPKGSFSTLEIQRTEQGDSAMYLCASTRYRDPGTDTQYFGPGTRLTVL.

The J gene is TRBJ1-4, the V gene TRBV2, with D perhaps TRBD1 (5 bases). Germline-derived CDR1 and CDR2 are SNHLY and FYNNEI. The CDR3 contains 17 residues. Trimming stripped 2 bases from V and 0 bases from J, with 13 bases between. Here the CDR3 reads CASSELTVTSTNEKLFF. Written as DNA, the CDR3 is TGTGCCAGCAGTGAACTGACAGTGACCTCAACTAATGAAAAACTGTTTTTT.

The rearrangement links TRBV5-4 to TRBJ2-7; possibly TRBD1 for D (5 bases). CDR3 length: 12 amino acids. With 3 bases removed from V and 5 bases from J, the gap between germline ends came to 9 bases. CDR1 is SGHNT, CDR2 YYREEE, per germline (reference sequence). The CDR3 sequence: CASSSTGNEQYF. The CDR3, as DNA: TGTGCCAGCAGCTCCACAGGAAACGAGCAGTACTTC.

The J gene is TRBJ2-1, the V gene TRBV5-5, with a tentative D call TRBD2 (5 bases). CDR3 length: 14 amino acids. Per germline, CDR1 SGHKS and CDR2 YYEKEE (reference sequence). The V and J ends lost 2 bases and 2 bases respectively, with 8 bases between them. CDR3 nucleotide sequence: TGTGCCAGCAGCTTTCCGGGAACCTACAATGAGCAGTTCTTC. Protein product: CASSFPGTYNEQFF.

The chain has TRBV19 and TRBJ1-1, with D possibly matching TRBD1 (6 bases). Per germline, CDR1 LNHDA and CDR2 SQIVND (reference sequence). The CDR3 consists of 14 residues. Trimming pared 4 bases from V and 1 base from J, leaving 10 bases between. CDR3 coding DNA: TGTGCCAGTAGTAGTGGACAGACGAACACTGAAGCTTTCTTT. Amino acids: CASSSGQTNTEAFF.

The chain is built from TRBV7-3 and TRBJ1-1, with D possibly TRBD1 on 5 matching bases. V lost 1 base and J 2 bases, leaving 11 bases between the germline ends. The length of the CDR3 is 15 residues. Germline V gives CDR1 SGHTA, CDR2 FQGTGA. The CDR3: CASSLSRVFNTEAFF. CDR3 sequence (DNA): TGTGCCAGCAGCTTAAGCAGGGTTTTCAACACTGAAGCTTTCTTT.

V is TRBV19 and J is TRBJ1-2; no clear D. In germline, CDR1 is LNHDA, CDR2 SQIVND (reference sequence). The CDR3 has 12 amino acids. Trimming shortened V by 6 bases and J by 4 bases, and 9 bases separated the two germline ends. The DNA for the CDR3 is TGTGCCAGTAGGGGTGTCTCCTATGGCTACACCTTC. It codes for CASRGVSYGYTF.

The rearrangement links TRBV30 to TRBJ1-1; D is ambiguous. CDR3 length: 11 residues. V shed 4 bases and J shed 10 bases, with 13 bases lying between them. Germline values: CDR1 GTSNPN, CDR2 SVGIG (reference sequence). CDR3 amino acids: CAWTLLEGAFF. The CDR3 DNA sequence: TGTGCCTGGACCCTCCTCGAGGGAGCTTTCTTT. The complete variable domain, with remaining parts taken from reference TRBV30 and TRBJ1-1, reads SQTIHQWPATLVQPVGSPLSLECTVEGTSNPNLYWYRQAAGRGLQLLFYSVGIGQISSEVPQNLSASRPQDRQFILSSKKLLLSDSGFYLCAWTLLEGAFFGQGTRLTVV.

CDR3 loop: CASSPRTGGTQETQYF. CDR3 DNA sequence: TGTGCCAGCAGTCCGCGGACAGGGGGCACTCAAGAGACCCAGTACTTC. The chain joins TRBV27 to TRBJ2-5; 11 bases fit TRBD1. V was pared by 5 bases and J by 2 bases, with 7 bases of the junction left unmatched. This CDR3 spans 16 amino acids. The V gene's germline CDR1 is MNHEY and CDR2 SMNVEV (reference sequence).

CDR3 sequence reads: CASSSRLAGGTNNEQFF. The CDR3 nucleotides are TGTGCCAGCAGCTCCCGACTAGCGGGAGGGACGAACAATGAGCAGTTCTTC. The chain combines TRBV7-9 with TRBJ2-1, with 14 bases matching TRBD2. V dropped 4 bases and J dropped 5; count of bases not matched to a gene: 7. The CDR3 runs 17 residues. CDR1 and CDR2 (germline): SEHNR, FQNEAQ (reference sequence).

This chain connects TRBV5-6 to TRBJ1-3; D remains ambiguous. Trimming shortened V by 3 bases and J by 0 bases, and 16 bases separated the two germline ends. This CDR3 is 17 amino acids long. CDR1 SGHDT and CDR2 YYEEEE come from the germline V gene. The CDR3: CASSWGGGASSGNTIYF. The CDR3 coding sequence is TGTGCCAGCAGCTGGGGAGGAGGAGCGAGCTCTGGAAACACCATATATTTT.